These 27 T cell receptor beta chains were all obtained from the same sample, sequenced in a study of blood T cells in healthy people across ages. The use of a sample-barcoded 5' primer and a J-beta primer mix characterized a second PCR of roughly 6 to 11 cycles. Each CDR3 protein is one row after TCRdb ran MiXCR on the 5' RACE reads. This sample has 1 million or so distinct CDR3 sequences; approximately 25% occur once, and the top ten carry 0.65% to 0.95%. In addition, the sample was reused for a study of T cells of mothers and their children.

The sample consisted of blood. The source of these receptors is a girl between 2 and 10 years old in good health.

The genes are TRBV28 and TRBJ2-2, with 7 bases identical to TRBD1. The V segment lost 5 bases and the J segment 2 bases; nucleotides outside the gene matches: 8. This CDR3 spans 16 amino acids. Germline lookup yields CDR1 MDHEN and CDR2 SYDVKM. The CDR3 protein is CASSPDGTVNTGELFF. As DNA, the CDR3 is TGTGCCAGCAGTCCGGACGGGACAGTAAACACCGGGGAGCTGTTTTTT. The full variable domain, with the rest looked up from reference TRBV28 and TRBJ2-2, is DVKVTQSSRYLVKRTGEKVFLECVQDMDHENMFWYRQDPGLGLRLIYFSYDVKMKEKGDIPEGYSVSREKKERFSLILESASTNQTSMYLCASSPDGTVNTGELFFGEGSRLTVL.

The chain has TRBV29-1 and TRBJ1-1, with 9 bases lining up with TRBD1. Losses at the gene ends were 7 bases for V and 5 bases for J; bases not matched to a gene: 5. This CDR3 is 12 amino acids long. The germline V gene encodes CDR1 SQVTM and CDR2 ANQGSEA. The CDR3 coding sequence is TGCAGCGCCTCCGGGACAGGGACTGAAGCTTTCTTT. This translates into CSASGTGTEAFF.

The V call is TRBV5-1, the J call TRBJ2-1; tentatively, D is TRBD2 (6 bases). In germline, CDR1 is SGHRS, CDR2 YFSETQ. V lost 0 bases and J lost 5, with 12 bases in between. The CDR3 is 15 residues long. The DNA for the CDR3 is TGCGCCAGCAGCTTGGGGGCAGGCGGGGACAATGAGCAGTTCTTC. As protein: CASSLGAGGDNEQFF. Combining the CDR3 with reference TRBV5-1 and TRBJ2-1 gives the whole variable domain KAGVTQTPRYLIKTRGQQVTLSCSPISGHRSVSWYQQTPGQGLQFLFEYFSETQRNKGNFPGRFSGRQFSNSRSEMNVSTLELGDSALYLCASSLGAGGDNEQFFGPGTRLTVL.

About this clonotype: Its ends do not fully match the called genes, so a read error is possible. The rearrangement links TRBV2 to TRBJ1-3; TRBD1 matches at 8 bases. The CDR3 loop spans 14 amino acids. Germline assignment: CDR1 SNHLY and CDR2 FYNNEI. The CDR3 region is CTSTGQVSGNTIYF. The CDR3 region has the DNA TGTACCAGCACGGGACAGGTTTCTGGAAACACCATATATTTT.

The chain joins TRBV19 to TRBJ2-7; 9 nucleotides match TRBD2. This CDR3 comprises 13 residues. V shed 7 bases and J 6 bases; nucleotides not matched to a gene: 7. Germline CDR1 LNHDA, CDR2 SQIVND (reference sequence). As DNA, the CDR3 is TGTGCCAGTAATCGGCTAGCGGGAAGCGAGCAGTACTTC. It yields the protein CASNRLAGSEQYF.

The chain has TRBV10-3 and TRBJ2-2, with 7 nucleotides matching TRBD1. The CDR3 sequence is 14 residues long. Unmatched junction bases numbered 6, after V lost 5 bases and J lost 6 bases. Germline lookup yields CDR1 ENHRY and CDR2 SYGVKD. CDR3 amino acids: CAISTGEGPGELFF. The CDR3 bases are TGTGCCATCAGTACAGGGGAAGGGCCCGGGGAGCTGTTTTTT.

The genes are TRBV20-1 and TRBJ2-5; 13 nucleotides align to TRBD2. From germline, CDR1 is DFQATT and CDR2 SNEGSKA (reference sequence). This CDR3 is built from 14 residues. The V and J ends lost 5 bases and 2 bases, in that order; junction bases with no gene match: 2. DNA for the CDR3: TGCAGTGCTGGGACTAGCGGGAAACAAGAGACCCAGTACTTC. Amino acids: CSAGTSGKQETQYF.

CDR3 sequence: CASSRFGTSGQETQYF. CDR3 sequence (DNA): TGTGCCAGCAGCCGTTTCGGGACTAGCGGTCAAGAGACCCAGTACTTC. This chain uses TRBV27 with TRBJ2-5, with TRBD2 matching 11 bases. The CDR3 has 16 amino acids. Germline CDR1 MNHEY, CDR2 SMNVEV (reference sequence). Losses at the gene ends were 6 bases for V and 2 bases for J; bases not matched to a gene: 8.

This clonotype was observed a handful of times. The CDR3 region has the DNA TGCAGCCAACAGAGTTCGGAGACCCAGTACTTC. Protein sequence: CSQQSSETQYF. This rearrangement joins TRBV29-1 to TRBJ2-1, with D unresolved. The J call is doubtful: the DNA matches TRBJ2-5 better. Germline V gene lookup returns CDR1 SQVTM and CDR2 ANQGSEA. CDR3 length: 11 amino acids.

In its sample, this clonotype was seen once. The V gene is TRBV12-3 or TRBV12-4, the J gene TRBJ2-3; D perhaps matches TRBD2 (6 bases). Trimming pared 6 bases from V and 5 bases from J, leaving 12 bases between. The CDR3 sequence is 13 residues long. The CDR3 reads CASRAGGIDTQYF. CDR3 in DNA: TGTGCCAGCAGGGCCGGGGGTATAGATACGCAGTATTTT.

This clonotype was seen many times. The chain is built from TRBV21-1 and TRBJ2-3; the table's D call of TRBD2 was not tested on the DNA. TRBV21-1 is a pseudogene segment. The CDR3 contains 15 residues. CDR3 bases: TGTGCCAGCAGCAAAGCGGGGACGGCGGTCTGGACGCAGTATTTT. Protein sequence: CASSKAGTAVWTQYF.

V usage is TRBV7-2 and J usage is TRBJ1-1; possibly TRBD1 for D (5 bases). The CDR3 consists of 12 residues. The V and J ends lost 4 bases and 11 bases respectively, with 14 bases between them. Germline V gives CDR1 SGHTA, CDR2 FQGNSA. CDR3 amino acids: CASSWSLGEAFF. In DNA form, the CDR3 reads TGTGCCAGCAGCTGGTCATTAGGGGAGGCTTTCTTT.

This chain connects TRBV10-3 to TRBJ2-1; 10 bases align to TRBD2. CDR1 ENHRY and CDR2 SYGVKD come from the germline V gene. The CDR3 has 13 amino acids. With 6 bases clipped from V and 8 bases from J, the junction kept 4 bases outside the gene matches. The CDR3: CAIRLAGMDEQFF. The CDR3 DNA is TGTGCCATCAGACTAGCGGGGATGGATGAGCAGTTCTTC.

This clonotype has only a few counts. J is TRBJ2-5 and V is TRBV11-2, with a tentative D call TRBD2 (6 bases). The J call could be wrong; TRBJ2-1 is a better fit for the DNA end. Germline V lookup: CDR1 SGHAT, CDR2 FQNNGV. The CDR3 runs 15 residues. CDR3 coding DNA: TGTGCCAGCAGCTTAGATGGGACTTCAAACAATGAGCAGTTCTTC. Protein sequence: CASSLDGTSNNEQFF.

The chain recombines TRBV29-1 with TRBJ1-2; D unclear. The V and J ends lost 7 bases and 2 bases respectively, with 14 bases between them. This CDR3 has 13 amino acids. Germline-derived CDR1 and CDR2 are SQVTM and ANQGSEA. For the CDR3, the DNA is TGCAGCGAGGCCCCAATGAGAAACTATGGCTACACCTTC. Its protein is CSEAPMRNYGYTF. Full variable domain (missing parts from reference TRBV29-1 and TRBJ1-2): SAVISQKPSRDICQRGTSLTIQCQVDSQVTMMFWYRQQPGQSLTLIATANQGSEATYESGFVIDKFPISRPNLTFSTLTVSNMSPEDSSIYLCSEAPMRNYGYTFGSGTRLTVV.

V gene TRBV5-1 combines with J gene TRBJ2-5; TRBD2 matches at 9 bases. The CDR3 extends over 15 amino acids. CDR1 is SGHRS and CDR2 is YFSETQ in the germline V gene. V lost 7 bases to trimming and J lost 1 base; unmatched junction nucleotides: 8. CDR3 residues: CASGLSGGPQETQYF. The CDR3 DNA reads TGCGCCAGCGGACTGAGCGGGGGGCCCCAAGAGACCCAGTACTTC.

J is TRBJ1-1 and V is TRBV29-1; weak D call: TRBD1 (5 bases). V was cut by 0 bases and J by 4 bases, with 15 bases left in between. This CDR3 contains 15 residues. In germline, CDR1 is SQVTM, CDR2 ANQGSEA. The CDR3 nucleotides are TGCAGCGTTGAAGATCGTACCGGGGGGAGCACTGAAGCTTTCTTT. Protein product: CSVEDRTGGSTEAFF. Looking up the rest from reference TRBV29-1 and TRBJ1-1 gives the full variable domain: SAVISQKPSRDICQRGTSLTIQCQVDSQVTMMFWYRQQPGQSLTLIATANQGSEATYESGFVIDKFPISRPNLTFSTLTVSNMSPEDSSIYLCSVEDRTGGSTEAFFGQGTRLTVV.

The rearrangement links TRBV5-1 to TRBJ2-3; 7 positions agree with TRBD2. V lost 5 bases and J lost 0; bases outside the gene matches: 6. The germline CDR1 and CDR2 sequences are SGHRS and YFSETQ. This CDR3 is 15 amino acids long. The CDR3 loop reads CASSQLAHSTDTQYF. The CDR3 DNA is TGCGCCAGCAGTCAACTAGCGCATAGCACAGATACGCAGTATTTT.

J is TRBJ1-4 and V is TRBV7-8, with unresolved D. V lost 4 bases, J lost 7 bases, and 16 bases lay in between. Germline-derived CDR1 and CDR2 are SGHVS and FQNEAQ. This CDR3 is built from 15 residues. Written as DNA, the CDR3 is TGTGCCAGCAGCTCTAACCCCGATCAGGTTGAAAAACTGTTTTTT. It encodes CASSSNPDQVEKLFF.

The rearrangement links TRBV12-3 or TRBV12-4 to TRBJ1-5, with D uncertain. V shed 1 base and J shed 2 bases, with 9 bases lying between them. The CDR3 loop spans 15 amino acids. CDR3 amino acids: CASSLVDRGNQPQHF. The CDR3 nucleotides read TGTGCCAGCAGTTTAGTGGATCGGGGCAATCAGCCCCAGCATTTT.

The rearrangement links TRBV7-2 to TRBJ1-1, with D hard to call. The CDR3 spans 13 residues. Germline V gene data show CDR1 as SGHTA and CDR2 as FQGNSA. Trimming cost V 4 bases and J 4 bases, with 10 bases left between them. The DNA for the CDR3 is TGTGCCAGCAGCTCTACCCAAAGCACTGAAGCTTTCTTT. Its translation: CASSSTQSTEAFF.

The V and J genes are TRBV29-1 and TRBJ2-5; the D gene is possibly TRBD2 (5 bases). Germline V gene sequence: CDR1 SQVTM, CDR2 ANQGSEA. Trimming took 4 bases from V and 7 from J, leaving 19 bases between them. The CDR3 contains 14 residues. The CDR3 sequence: CSVVPSRNSGTQYF. Written as DNA, the CDR3 is TGCAGCGTTGTTCCTAGCCGGAACTCGGGGACCCAGTACTTC.

This clonotype was observed a few times. The chain joins TRBV29-1 to TRBJ2-3; TRBD2 agrees at 9 bases. CDR1 is SQVTM and CDR2 is ANQGSEA in the germline V gene. Losses at the gene ends were 7 bases for V and 0 bases for J; bases not matched to a gene: 8. This CDR3 is built from 15 residues. In DNA form, the CDR3 reads TGCAGCGGAAGGGCTAGCGGGGCAAGCACAGATACGCAGTATTTT. It translates to CSGRASGASTDTQYF.

J is TRBJ2-7 and V is TRBV28, with 7 bases lining up with TRBD1. V gave up 6 bases and J gave up 5 bases; unmatched junction bases: 10. The CDR3 loop spans 14 amino acids. Germline values: CDR1 MDHEN, CDR2 SYDVKM. CDR3 nucleotide sequence: TGTGCCAGCAGCCGTGGACAGGAGGTAGACGAGCAGTACTTC. As protein: CASSRGQEVDEQYF. Together with reference TRBV28 and TRBJ2-7, the CDR3 gives the full variable domain: DVKVTQSSRYLVKRTGEKVFLECVQDMDHENMFWYRQDPGLGLRLIYFSYDVKMKEKGDIPEGYSVSREKKERFSLILESASTNQTSMYLCASSRGQEVDEQYFGPGTRLTVT.

This chain uses TRBV27 with TRBJ2-1; the D gene is possibly TRBD2 (6 bases). CDR1 and CDR2 (germline): MNHEY, SMNVEV (reference sequence). The V end was cut by 4 bases, the J end by 7 bases, with 17 bases between. This CDR3 comprises 15 residues. The CDR3 sequence: CASSSEWEVGNEQFF. The CDR3, as DNA: TGTGCCAGCAGTTCGGAGTGGGAGGTGGGGAATGAGCAGTTCTTC.

The CDR3 spells CASRGGGYTF. CDR3 bases: TGTGCCAGCAGAGGCGGTGGCTACACCTTC. The gene calls are TRBV12-3 or TRBV12-4 and TRBJ1-2; no definite D call. V lost 6 bases to trimming and J lost 7 bases, with 6 bases between them. There are 10 residues in the CDR3.

The V gene is TRBV5-1, the J gene TRBJ2-1, with a weak D call TRBD2 (5 bases). Germline V gene lookup returns CDR1 SGHRS and CDR2 YFSETQ. Trimming took off 4 bases at V and 2 bases at J, with 7 bases between the two ends. The CDR3 covers 13 residues. The CDR3 sequence: CASSGETYNEQFF. The DNA for the CDR3 is TGCGCCAGCAGCGGGGAGACCTACAATGAGCAGTTCTTC. The complete variable domain, with remaining parts taken from reference TRBV5-1 and TRBJ2-1, reads KAGVTQTPRYLIKTRGQQVTLSCSPISGHRSVSWYQQTPGQGLQFLFEYFSETQRNKGNFPGRFSGRQFSNSRSEMNVSTLELGDSALYLCASSGETYNEQFFGPGTRLTVL.